One and the same sample provided the 20 T cell receptor beta chains below, sequenced in a study of shared clonotypes between healthy human individuals. Assay used: immunoSEQ multiplex PCR; TCRdb lists only in-frame clones, some missing. The sample yields 2.3 million or so clones, approximately 93% seen once. The sequenced sample was naive CD4+ T cells from PBMCs. Subset specified: CD45RA+ positively selected. These receptors originate from a man younger than 30 in good health. Some clones in this sample may be carry-over from other donors' samples.

V gene TRBV10-1 combines with J gene TRBJ2-1; TRBD1 is a possible D gene (6 bases). Germline V gene lookup returns CDR1 WNHNN and CDR2 SYGVQD (reference sequence). Deletions cut 3 bases from V and 0 bases from J, with 9 bases between. The CDR3 runs 15 residues. CDR3 region: CASSDTGSSYNEQFF. CDR3 DNA: TGCGCCAGCAGTGACACAGGGAGCTCCTACAATGAGCAGTTCTTC.

This clone has only one observation. The genes are TRBV6-1 and TRBJ2-5; maybe TRBD1 (6 bases). The V gene lost 4 bases and the J gene lost 3 bases, with 12 bases spanning the gap. The CDR3 spans 14 residues. In germline, CDR1 is MNHNS, CDR2 SASEGT. CDR3 coding DNA: TGTGCCAGCAGTGGGCGTCAGGGGAAAGAGACCCAGTACTTC. Translated: CASSGRQGKETQYF.

The CDR3 protein is CASSQHHTPGKVVYEQYF. The CDR3 DNA is TGTGCCAGCAGCCAACATCACACTCCGGGGAAGGTGGTCTACGAGCAGTACTTC. The genes are TRBV4-2 and TRBJ2-7, with a weak D call TRBD2 (5 bases). Germline V gives CDR1 LGHNA, CDR2 YNFKEQ. Trimming took 2 bases from V and 3 from J, leaving 23 bases between them. The CDR3 extends over 18 amino acids.

J is TRBJ1-1 and V is TRBV28; D gene unclear. The V gene's germline CDR1 is MDHEN and CDR2 SYDVKM. V lost 6 bases to trimming and J lost 0 bases, with 23 bases between them. The length of the CDR3 is 18 residues. The CDR3 DNA is TGTGCCAGCAGGCGCCCGGCCGGACGGAACCACATGAACACTGAAGCTTTCTTT. Translated: CASRRPAGRNHMNTEAFF.

As regards this clone: The sample holds other DNA sequences that translate to the same CDR3. The rearrangement links TRBV28 to TRBJ1-2; D unclear. The length of the CDR3 is 12 residues. Trimming took off 6 bases at V and 4 bases at J, with 9 bases between the two ends. Germline CDR1 reads MDHEN; CDR2 reads SYDVKM. In nucleotides, the CDR3 is TGTGCCAGCAGCCGACAATCCTATGGCTACACCTTC. Protein product: CASSRQSYGYTF.

The chain has TRBV5-4 and TRBJ2-3; maybe TRBD1 (6 bases). Per germline, CDR1 SGHNT and CDR2 YYREEE (reference sequence). The CDR3 is 14 residues long. Trimming removed 4 bases at V and 0 bases at J, with 9 bases between. The CDR3 is CASSSRGSTDTQYF. CDR3 nucleotides: TGTGCCAGCAGCAGCAGGGGAAGCACAGATACGCAGTATTTT. The full variable domain, completed using reference TRBV5-4 and TRBJ2-3, is ETGVTQSPTHLIKTRGQQVTLRCSSQSGHNTVSWYQQALGQGPQFIFQYYREEENGRGNFPPRFSGLQFPNYSSELNVNALELDDSALYLCASSSRGSTDTQYFGPGTRLTVL.

For the CDR3, the DNA is TGCGCCAGCACCCTTTACAATGAGCAGTTCTTC. Protein product: CASTLYNEQFF. The chain employs TRBV5-1 and TRBJ2-1, with D uncertain. The V end lost 6 bases, the J end lost 4 bases, and 5 bases lay between the germline ends. The germline V gene encodes CDR1 SGHRS and CDR2 YFSETQ. The CDR3 runs 11 residues. Drawing the rest from reference TRBV5-1 and TRBJ2-1, the complete variable domain is KAGVTQTPRYLIKTRGQQVTLSCSPISGHRSVSWYQQTPGQGLQFLFEYFSETQRNKGNFPGRFSGRQFSNSRSEMNVSTLELGDSALYLCASTLYNEQFFGPGTRLTVL.

The gene calls are TRBV25-1 and TRBJ2-1; no clear D gene. The V gene's germline CDR1 is MGHDK and CDR2 SYGVNS. The V end lost 4 bases, the J end lost 0 bases, and 7 bases lay between the germline ends. There are 14 residues in the CDR3. The CDR3 coding sequence is TGTGCCAGCAGTGTCTGGAGCTCCTACAATGAGCAGTTCTTC. Protein product: CASSVWSSYNEQFF.

The chain recombines TRBV5-4 with TRBJ2-7; 8 bases fit TRBD2. V dropped 4 bases and J dropped 4; count of bases not matched to a gene: 10. The CDR3 consists of 15 residues. Germline assignment: CDR1 SGHNT and CDR2 YYREEE (reference sequence). The CDR3: CASSPRRGGNYEQYF. CDR3 bases: TGTGCCAGCAGCCCCCGACGCGGGGGGAATTACGAGCAGTACTTC. Based on the CDR3 plus reference TRBV5-4 and TRBJ2-7, the full variable domain is ETGVTQSPTHLIKTRGQQVTLRCSSQSGHNTVSWYQQALGQGPQFIFQYYREEENGRGNFPPRFSGLQFPNYSSELNVNALELDDSALYLCASSPRRGGNYEQYFGPGTRLTVT.

The V call is TRBV19, the J call TRBJ2-1; the match to TRBD2 covers 7 bases. J lost 3 bases, V lost 7 bases, and 15 bases had no gene match. CDR3 length: 17 residues. Germline loops: CDR1 LNHDA, CDR2 SQIVND (reference sequence). The CDR3 region is CASTDSPGLPIYNEQFF. The CDR3 DNA reads TGTGCCAGTACCGATAGCCCGGGACTACCGATCTACAATGAGCAGTTCTTC.

The CDR3 here is CSAQTGGANYGYTF. DNA for the CDR3: TGCAGCGCCCAGACAGGGGGCGCCAACTATGGCTACACCTTC. This chain connects TRBV29-1 to TRBJ1-2, with 10 bases aligning to TRBD1. The ends lost 7 bases at V and 2 bases at J; junction bases unmatched: 7. Germline V gives CDR1 SQVTM, CDR2 ANQGSEA. The CDR3 has 14 amino acids.

This chain connects TRBV12-5 to TRBJ2-2, with TRBD2 identical over 9 bases. Germline CDR1 LGHNT, CDR2 FRNRAP. This CDR3 is built from 15 residues. Trimming cost V 3 bases and J 5 bases; bases outside gene matches: 4. The CDR3 sequence: CASGFVLAGTGELFF. The DNA of the CDR3 is TGTGCTAGTGGTTTTGTACTAGCGGGTACCGGGGAGCTGTTTTTT.

Details on this clone: Different DNA sequences within this sample yield the same CDR3. The chain employs TRBV6-5 and TRBJ2-7; D call uncertain. The CDR3 totals 11 residues. V lost 3 bases and J 6 bases, leaving 6 bases between the germline ends. Germline values: CDR1 MNHEY, CDR2 SVGAGI. DNA for the CDR3: TGTGCCAGCAGTTATGGTGGCGAGCAGTACTTC. This translates into CASSYGGEQYF.

The chain combines TRBV11-1 with TRBJ2-1; no clear D gene. Germline V lookup: CDR1 SGHAT, CDR2 FQDESV (reference sequence). V was pared by 2 bases and J by 4 bases, with 12 bases between. The CDR3 consists of 15 residues. CDR3 in DNA: TGTGCCAGCAGCTTAAACGCCTTTCCGTACAATGAGCAGTTCTTC. Translated: CASSLNAFPYNEQFF.

The genes are TRBV9 and TRBJ2-7, with 10 bases matching TRBD1. This CDR3 has 16 residues. Germline CDR1 SGDLS, CDR2 YYNGEE. V dropped 4 bases and J dropped 6; count of bases not matched to a gene: 13. CDR3 DNA sequence: TGTGCCAGCAGCCCAGACAGCCGGGACAGGGGTGGCGAGCAGTACTTC. Protein sequence: CASSPDSRDRGGEQYF.

Regarding this clone: The identical CDR3 is also encoded by other nucleotide sequences in the sample. The chain links TRBV5-1 to TRBJ2-1, with 7 bases fitting TRBD1. Germline-derived CDR1 and CDR2 are SGHRS and YFSETQ. V lost 0 bases and J lost 7; bases outside the gene matches: 1. The CDR3 has 13 residues. CDR3 sequence: CASSLDRGNEQFF. The CDR3 DNA reads as TGCGCCAGCAGCTTGGACAGGGGTAATGAGCAGTTCTTC.

V is TRBV28 and J is TRBJ1-5; D possibly corresponds to TRBD1 (5 bases). The CDR3 sequence is 15 residues long. Germline V CDR1 and CDR2: MDHEN, SYDVKM. V shed 2 bases and J shed 3 bases, with 11 bases lying between them. CDR3 loop: CASSLKQGLNQPQHF. CDR3 sequence (DNA): TGTGCCAGCAGTTTAAAGCAGGGTCTCAATCAGCCCCAGCATTTT.

The CDR3: CASSESPPTSGSYEQYF. CDR3 in DNA: TGTGCCAGCAGTGAATCTCCCCCAACTAGCGGTTCGTACGAGCAGTACTTC. The rearrangement uses TRBV25-1 and TRBJ2-5, with TRBD2 matching 8 bases. The last part of the DNA fits TRBJ2-7 better; the J call may be wrong. CDR3 length: 17 residues. Looked up from germline, CDR1 is MGHDK and CDR2 is SYGVNS.

The chain combines TRBV15 with TRBJ2-3; D is ambiguous. The CDR3 has 14 residues. Germline V CDR1 and CDR2: LNHNV, YYDKDF (reference sequence). Trimming removed 3 bases from V and 4 bases from J, with 11 bases in between. The CDR3 is CATSRSPAPDTQYF. Here the CDR3 DNA reads TGTGCCACCAGCAGGTCCCCCGCCCCAGATACGCAGTATTTT.

The chain joins TRBV19 to TRBJ2-2, with 8 bases that match TRBD2. Germline V gene data show CDR1 as LNHDA and CDR2 as SQIVND (reference sequence). The V gene end was trimmed by 5 bases and the J gene end by 5 bases; junction bases not matched to a gene: 7. The CDR3 length is 15 residues. The CDR3 DNA sequence: TGTGCCAGTAGTGGAACGGGAGGGCCAACCGGGGAGCTGTTTTTT. It yields the protein CASSGTGGPTGELFF. The variable domain in full, completed from reference TRBV19 and TRBJ2-2, reads DGGITQSPKYLFRKEGQNVTLSCEQNLNHDAMYWYRQDPGQGLRLIYYSQIVNDFQKGDIAEGYSVSREKKESFPLTVTSAQKNPTAFYLCASSGTGGPTGELFFGEGSRLTVL.